The clone carrying this TCR beta chain appeared once. The record originates from a study of cytomegalovirus exposure and HLA in healthy donors. Generated by immunoSEQ multiplex PCR, the TCRdb table keeps only in-frame clones and is missing some. The sample has some 290,000 clones; 88% are singletons. What was sequenced was PBMCs. The receptor's source is a man aged 30 to 39 in good health and CMV-seronegative.

The CDR3 DNA reads TGTGCCAGCAGCTTAGCCCCGGACAGGGGGCCCCAAGAGACCCAGTACTTC. It codes for CASSLAPDRGPQETQYF. The V gene is TRBV11-2, the J gene TRBJ2-5; 11 nucleotides agree with TRBD1. Per the germline V gene, CDR1 is SGHAT and CDR2 is FQNNGV. V lost 1 base, J lost 1 base, and 5 bases stayed unmatched. The CDR3 is made up of 17 amino acids.